Listed here is a single TCR beta chain. What it binds is unknown. Primers for the PCR totalled 60 Vbeta and 13 Jbeta. Some clones are missing from TCRdb's copy, which holds only in-frame ones; the method was immunoSEQ multiplex PCR. The sample holds 300,000 or so clones; 84% are singletons and the top ten take about 2%. J was trimmed by 8 bases and V by 5 bases; bases with no gene match: 8. This CDR3 has 13 amino acids. CDR1 and CDR2 from the germline V gene are SGHTA and FQGTGA. The entry originates in a study of cytomegalovirus exposure and HLA in healthy donors. General study findings and limits: Later on, an analysis found that several of the most significant clusters appeared to be linked to common viral pathogens, which included parvovirus B19. When analyzed later, a missense DCLRE1C variant was found to be linked to TCR beta V- and J-gene trimming.

The source of this sequence is a woman between 40 and 55 years old in good health and CMV-seropositive. This chain connects TRBV7-3 to TRBJ1-2, with TRBD1 matching 7 bases. Source material: PBMCs. This chain's CDR3 is CASSRDREGGYTF. The DNA for the CDR3 is TGTGCCAGCAGCCGAGACAGGGAAGGGGGCTACACCTTC.